A single TCR beta chain is shown here with its context. No cognate antigen has been identified for it. There are no base qualities to consult, and no much larger clone falls within one base. In the ViraFEST assay, PBMC were stimulated with viral peptide pools, and TCR sequencing was then used to find antigen-specific CD4+ T cell clonotypes based on their expansion. After around eleven days of culture, CD4+ T cells were isolated with the EasySep CD4+ T cell isolation kit. Each participant received two doses of an mRNA SARS-CoV-2 vaccine, either BNT162b2 or mRNA-1273. Negative nucleocapsid antibody results before and after vaccination confirmed that the healthy vaccine recipients had no prior SARS-CoV-2 infection. Each well held fewer than 2.5 million PBMC cultured in IMDM containing approximately 5% human AB serum, 9.5 to 10 IU/ml IL-2 and gentamicin, along with 8 to 10 ug/ml peptides. On days 3 and 7, half of the culture medium was replaced with fresh IL-2-containing medium. Each peptide stimulation condition was cultured in triplicate wells unless otherwise noted. PBMC were separated from whole blood using Ficoll-Paque Plus gradient centrifugation and were then either cryopreserved at -140C or used fresh. The spike proteins of SARS-CoV-2 and of the common cold coronaviruses HCoV-NL63, HCoV-OC43 and HCoV-229E were spanned by overlapping peptide pools. The QIAamp micro DNA kit was used to extract genomic DNA from the cultured CD4+ T cells.

The sample is drawn from a study of vaccination effects on CD4 cells after COVID-19 (dated by TCRdb to between 2021 and 2022). For the study in its entirety: Across the study, the median time from the second dose to post-vaccine sampling was 72 days (range 14 to 241). Cultures from other donors in the study were sequenced with the Oncomine TCR Beta short-read assay on an Illumina iSeq 100. In both COVID-19 convalescent patients and infection-naive vaccine recipients, the study compared SARS-CoV-2 spike-specific CD4+ TCR repertoires from before mRNA vaccination with those from after it. The full study included fewer than eleven COVID-19 convalescent patients and several SARS-CoV-2-naive healthy vaccine recipients. General findings and caveats noted by the study authors: In healthy vaccine recipients, vaccine-induced clones were almost all SARS-CoV-2 mono-reactive, with only 1 of 255 cross-reactive with common cold coronaviruses. Limitations of the study were the small number of convalescent patients and the absence of early post-infection timepoints. At late post-vaccination timepoints, both infection-induced and vaccine-induced clones showed marked clonal contraction, consistent with waning T cell responses.

The CDR3 spans 12 residues, from the cysteine through the phenylalanine. Left in the record is the CDR3 DNA by itself, 36 bases read in frame from the first base. The V end loses 1 base and the J end loses 3 bases, and a stretch of 0 bases separates them. Taken from the germline V gene, the CDR1 and CDR2 loops are SGHVT and SQSDAQ. Receptor libraries were prepared by the immunoSEQ multiplex PCR assay. DNA from the CD4+ T cells that had been cultured and isolated underwent TCR beta CDR3 sequencing. The study's processing was this. The analysis removed non-productive TCR sequences, trimmed reads to the CDR3 region, and retained only CDR3s that were 7 or more amino acids long. Antigen-specific clonotypes were identified using the MANAFEST web app by comparison of expansion in peptide wells against reference cultures. Positive clones required FDR<0.05 expansion versus reference and all other wells, odds ratio above 5, and frequency above 0.1% in two replicate wells. A clonotype was defined as cross-reactive if the clonotype was significantly expanded both in SARS-CoV-2 spike wells and in at least one common cold coronavirus spike condition. Using the stringdist R package, CDR3 similarity was measured by Levenshtein distance, and unrooted trees were constructed with ape in R 3.6.1. TCRdb retrieved this table from immuneACCESS and kept in-frame rearrangements only. Not all clones are present; in checked studies, unresolved V genes account for under half, and no reason is known for the remainder. Clonal size and the V and J genes are those of that table, whereas D and trimming came from the DNA. Recorded for this sample are more than 20,000 clones; less than 85% of them occurred a single time. The ten largest make up 7% to 10% of the sample.

The sequence joins TRBV7-4 to TRBJ2-2, with the D gene uncertain. This sample comprised CD4+ T cells from PBMCs cultured with HCoV-229E spike peptides, obtained after COVID-19 vaccination. The cell subset or site label, read with the paper, signifies: HCoV-229E spike overlapping peptide pool stimulation. The sequence derives from a human donor who received a COVID-19 vaccine. The sequenced DNA is TGTGCCAGCAGCTTAGACACCGGGGAGCTGTTTTTT. It translates to CASSLDTGELFF.